This T cell receptor beta chain was sequenced in a study of T cell clones after liver transplantation. Background on the study: TCRbeta sequencing after a pre-transplant mixed lymphocyte reaction identified graft-donor-reactive clones, later tracked in post-transplant blood. As an antigen-independent comparator, third-party-reactive TCRbeta sequences came from pre-transplant mixed lymphocyte reactions. Samples came pre-transplant, pre-randomization before withdrawal, and post-randomization after withdrawal ended.

Germline V gives CDR1 SGHRS, CDR2 YFSETQ. CDR3 length: 15 residues. Trimming took off 4 bases at V and 0 bases at J, with 14 bases between the two ends. This clone was counted once. Sequenced by immunoSEQ multiplex PCR; TCRdb stores in-frame clones only, minus some. The repertoire holds 99,000 or so clones, with roughly four fifths as singletons. The sequencing used CD4+ T cells from blood, collected before liver transplant. The sequence was collected from a human donor who received a liver transplant. This chain uses TRBV5-1 with TRBJ2-7; D possibly corresponds to TRBD2 (5 bases). CDR3 bases: TGCGCCAGCAGCCCAGAGGGTGGATTCTCCTACGAGCAGTACTTC. It encodes CASSPEGGFSYEQYF.